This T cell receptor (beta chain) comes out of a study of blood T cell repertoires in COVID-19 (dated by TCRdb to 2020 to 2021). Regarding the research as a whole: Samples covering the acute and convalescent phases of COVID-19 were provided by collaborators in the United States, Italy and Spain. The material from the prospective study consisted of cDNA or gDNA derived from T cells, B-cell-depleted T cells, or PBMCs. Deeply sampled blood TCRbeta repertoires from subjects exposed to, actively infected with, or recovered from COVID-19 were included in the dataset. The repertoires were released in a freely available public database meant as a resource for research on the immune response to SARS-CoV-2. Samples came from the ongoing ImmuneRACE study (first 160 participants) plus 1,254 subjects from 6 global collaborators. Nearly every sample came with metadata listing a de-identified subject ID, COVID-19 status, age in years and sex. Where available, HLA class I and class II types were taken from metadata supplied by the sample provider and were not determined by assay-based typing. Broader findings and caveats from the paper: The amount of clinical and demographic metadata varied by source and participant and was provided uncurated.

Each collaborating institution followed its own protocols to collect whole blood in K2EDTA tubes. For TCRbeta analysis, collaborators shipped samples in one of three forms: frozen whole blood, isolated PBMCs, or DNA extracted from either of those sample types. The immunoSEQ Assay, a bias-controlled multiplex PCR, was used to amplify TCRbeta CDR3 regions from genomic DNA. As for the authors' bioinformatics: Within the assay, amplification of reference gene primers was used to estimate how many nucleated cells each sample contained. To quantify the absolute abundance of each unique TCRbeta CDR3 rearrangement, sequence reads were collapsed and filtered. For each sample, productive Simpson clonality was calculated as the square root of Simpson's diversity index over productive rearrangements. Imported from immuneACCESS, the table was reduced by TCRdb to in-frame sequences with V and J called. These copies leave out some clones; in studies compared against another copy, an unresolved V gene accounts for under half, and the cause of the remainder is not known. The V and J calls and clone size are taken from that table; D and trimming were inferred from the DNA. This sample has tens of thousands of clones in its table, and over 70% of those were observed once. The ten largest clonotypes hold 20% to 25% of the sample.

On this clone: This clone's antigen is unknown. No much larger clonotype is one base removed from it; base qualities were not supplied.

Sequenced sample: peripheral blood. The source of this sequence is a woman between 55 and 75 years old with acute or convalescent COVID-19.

CDR3 sequence: CASSLGSLGSEKLFF. The nucleotide sequence is given as TGTGCCAGCAGCCTGGGCTCCCTCGGATCTGAAAAACTGTTTTTT. The chain joins TRBV11-2 to TRBJ1-4; the D segment cannot be called with confidence. Trimming removed 5 bases from V and 7 bases from J, leaving 17 bases between the germline ends. The germline V gene encodes CDR1 SGHAT and CDR2 FQNNGV. Including the terminal cysteine and phenylalanine, the CDR3 comprises 15 residues. Only the CDR3 part of the read is kept: 45 bases, read in frame from the first base.